Following are 10 T cell receptor beta chains from one sample sequenced in a study of blood T cell repertoires in COVID-19. Method: immunoSEQ multiplex PCR; TCRdb's copy keeps in-frame clones and lacks some. The table has 300,000 to 450,000 clones, 70% to 85% seen once. Sequencing was performed on peripheral blood. These TCRs come from a human donor with acute or convalescent COVID-19. The donor label of this sample is uncertain.

V and J are TRBV18 and TRBJ1-3; D not certain. Germline V gene lookup returns CDR1 KGHSH and CDR2 LQKENI. Trimming took 0 bases from V and 0 from J, leaving 9 bases between them. This CDR3 contains 16 residues. CDR3 DNA sequence: TGTGCCAGCTCACCACCGGCCTGGAGCTCTGGAAACACCATATATTTT. This encodes CASSPPAWSSGNTIYF.

The chain is built from TRBV19 and TRBJ1-3, with 7 bases that match TRBD1. This CDR3 has 15 residues. The junction had 8 bases not matched to a gene; V was cut back by 4 bases and J by 5 bases. Per the germline V gene, CDR1 is LNHDA and CDR2 is SQIVND (reference sequence). CDR3 loop: CASSTIQGKRNTIYF. The CDR3 DNA sequence: TGTGCCAGTAGTACAATACAGGGGAAAAGAAACACCATATATTTT.

The rearrangement links TRBV6-5 to TRBJ2-1, with D possibly matching TRBD2 (6 bases). Germline V gene sequence: CDR1 MNHEY, CDR2 SVGAGI. The CDR3 loop spans 14 amino acids. Trimming pared 4 bases from V and 2 bases from J, leaving 9 bases between. The CDR3 bases are TGTGCCAGCAGTTTACCGGGGGCCTACAATGAGCAGTTCTTC. Translating it yields CASSLPGAYNEQFF.

The rearrangement joins TRBV27 to TRBJ2-2, with D uncertain. CDR1 and CDR2 from the germline V gene are MNHEY and SMNVEV (reference sequence). V lost 6 bases, J lost 2 bases, and 7 bases lay in between. The CDR3 is 13 residues long. DNA of the CDR3: TGTGCCAGCAGGTACAGTAACACCGGGGAGCTGTTTTTT. It is translated as CASRYSNTGELFF.

The V call is TRBV12-3 or TRBV12-4, the J call TRBJ2-3, with unresolved D. The CDR3 length is 11 residues. Trimming pared 7 bases from V and 6 bases from J, leaving 8 bases between. Written as DNA, the CDR3 is TGTGCCAGCACCCTCCTTGATACGCAGTATTTT. Its protein is CASTLLDTQYF.

The chain combines TRBV6-1 with TRBJ1-2; no firm D call. The germline CDR1 and CDR2 sequences are MNHNS and SASEGT. This CDR3 has 16 residues. V lost 4 bases and J lost 1, with 16 bases in between. The CDR3 loop is CASSAPRGGNNYGYTF. The CDR3 nucleotides read TGTGCCAGCAGTGCCCCTCGGGGAGGGAATAACTATGGCTACACCTTC.

The table lists this clone with a count of one. The chain links TRBV10-2 to TRBJ1-1; 8 nucleotides align to TRBD1. This CDR3 spans 14 amino acids. In germline, CDR1 is WSHSY, CDR2 SAAADI. The V gene end was trimmed by 6 bases and the J gene end by 4 bases; junction bases not matched to a gene: 7. CDR3 protein: CASRENRGITEAFF. CDR3 in DNA: TGCGCCAGCAGAGAGAACAGGGGGATCACTGAAGCTTTCTTT.

This sequence joins TRBV27 and TRBJ2-5; 7 nucleotides agree with TRBD1. V shed 4 bases and J 5 bases; nucleotides not matched to a gene: 4. The CDR3 extends over 13 amino acids. The germline V gene encodes CDR1 MNHEY and CDR2 SMNVEV (reference sequence). CDR3 sequence reads: CASSSNRGETQYF. The DNA of the CDR3 is TGTGCCAGCAGTTCGAACAGGGGCGAGACCCAGTACTTC.

The J gene is TRBJ1-4, the V gene TRBV30, with 8 positions matching TRBD1. V lost 0 bases and J lost 7; bases outside the gene matches: 4. Germline V gives CDR1 GTSNPN, CDR2 SVGIG (reference sequence). The CDR3 covers 14 residues. Written as DNA, the CDR3 is TGTGCCTGGAGTGTAACAGGGGGTCGTGAAAAACTGTTTTTT. Translated: CAWSVTGGREKLFF.

The CDR3 spells CASKHRDSYNEQFF. The DNA of the CDR3 is TGTGCCAGTAAACACAGGGACTCCTACAATGAGCAGTTCTTC. The chain uses TRBV19 and TRBJ2-1; D perhaps matches TRBD1 (6 bases). The CDR3 is 14 residues long. Germline V lookup: CDR1 LNHDA, CDR2 SQIVND (reference sequence). Trimming stripped 7 bases from V and 0 bases from J, with 10 bases between.